This T cell receptor beta chain was identified during a study of blood T cell repertoires in COVID-19. Comment on this clone: This specimen includes other DNA sequences encoding the same CDR3.

The table came from immunoSEQ multiplex PCR; TCRdb's copy has only in-frame clones and leaves some out. The top ten clones hold approximately 2% of a sample with about 280,000 clones, around 87% of them seen once. The sample comprised peripheral blood. This clonotype was obtained from a woman aged 30 to 39 who had recovered from COVID-19.

The CDR3, as DNA: TGTGCCAGCAGAGGCGGGGGGATAGATACGCAGTATTTT. Translated, it gives CASRGGGIDTQYF. The J gene is TRBJ2-3, the V gene TRBV27; 8 nucleotides align to TRBD2. This CDR3 spans 13 amino acids. Germline lookup yields CDR1 MNHEY and CDR2 SMNVEV (reference sequence). The V gene end was trimmed by 6 bases and the J gene end by 5 bases; junction bases not matched to a gene: 4.